This TCR beta chain is drawn from a study of shared clonotypes between healthy human individuals (dated by TCRdb to the early 2020s). With regard to the full study: A few men and a couple of women, aged 18 to 49 years, made up the cohort. For each donor, three plates each were used for CD4 naive and CD4 memory, two plates were used for CD8 naive, and one plate was used for CD8 memory. The study deeply sequenced blood TCR repertoires of about 5 healthy adults to estimate repertoire size and the extent of clonotype sharing between individuals. To increase sequencing depth and limit assay-specific biases, TCR repertoire library preparation and sequencing were carried out by different laboratories using diverse techniques. Per donor, leukapheresis produced somewhere between about 0.9 and 9.5 billion PBMCs. Summary of the overall study and its limitations: Across a few donors, 5% to 6% of naive CD4, 3% to 4% of naive CD8, 2.3% of memory CD4, and over 0.35% of memory CD8 clonotypes were shared. Based on pairwise subsampling, the degree of clonotype sharing among donors was expected to be affected by sequencing depth. Clonotypes shared by all four sorted-subset donors showed higher generation probabilities than non-shared clonotypes. Even with the large sequencing depth, rarefaction of the sorted-subset datasets indicated that sequencing was incomplete. The genetic and exposure-history diversity represented was limited by the small number of donors. Estimated clonotype richness was generally larger for naive than for memory subsets. Sampling was restricted to blood, and TCR repertoires in tissues likely differ from the TCR repertoires found in blood.

The donors were healthy, HIV-negative adults who had no recently reported acute infections or vaccinations. Every donor was a Caucasian adult living in Nashville, Tennessee, USA. The CD8 memory samples were a combination of magnetically selected CD45RO+ cells and CCR7-negative CD45RA+ effector memory (TemRA) cells. After blood collection by leukapheresis, PBMCs were isolated using Ficoll-Histopaque density gradient centrifugation and then cryopreserved in the vapor phase of liquid nitrogen. Purity and quantity of every magnetically sorted T cell population were checked by analytical flow cytometry. Each sorted fraction had its genomic DNA isolated and then quantified by UV absorbance on a Nanodrop 2000c. Trimming at the junction amounts to 11 bases on V and 2 bases on J, and the germline ends lie 13 bases apart. The CDR3 runs 12 residues from the cysteine to the phenylalanine. Kept here is only the CDR3 DNA, which spans 36 bases and is read in frame from base 1. The CDR1 and CDR2 encoded by the germline V gene are MNHEY and SVGAGI.

About this clone itself: Its target antigen remains unknown. Per-base qualities were not stored, and no clone one base away is much larger.

Using the deep immunoSEQ assay, multiplex PCR amplified TCR CDR3 regions from genomic DNA. For each cell subset, the extracted genomic DNA was distributed evenly across all wells of several immunoSEQ 96-well plates, and each plate served as one replicate. Each replicate PCR for sorted subsets received approximately 220 ng genomic DNA, equal to about 30,000 T cell genomes. Purified libraries were quantified with a Qubit 3.0 fluorometer, sized on a Bioanalyzer 2100, and re-quantified with the KAPA Library Quantification kit. Every immunoSEQ 96-well plate was sequenced on a dedicated single-read 150-cycle Illumina NextSeq 550 flow cell. Per the original workflow: The immunoSEQ output contained only junctional sequences without quality scores, so filtering could not match that applied to full-length reads. Sequences were annotated with PyIR, a Python wrapper for IgBLAST v1.9, and V/J genes and CDR3 were assigned using IMGT germline references. Reads were filtered out if the reads had weak V/J assignments (E-value above 1e-6), no CDR3, stop codons, out-of-frame junctions, or ambiguous translated residues. V3J clonotypes were defined as sequences sharing an identical inferred V gene, J gene, and CDR3 amino acid sequence. Percentage overlap between repertoires was calculated by dividing the number of shared unique clonotypes by the size of the smaller repertoire. Richness of each repertoire was evaluated using RTK rarefaction, the Chao1 estimator, and Recon v2.1 estimates of unobserved clonotypes. For all TCRbeta clonotypes obtained by the gDNA method from several donors, generation probabilities were computed with OLGA. In TCRdb, the immuneACCESS table is reduced to in-frame sequences with V and J assigned. These tables do not hold every clone; where another copy was compared, an unresolved V gene accounts for under half, and the others remain unexplained. That table supplies the V and J calls and clone size; D and trimming were determined from the DNA. Present in this sample are a few hundred thousand clones, roughly 84% of which were seen just once. 15% to 20% of the sample lies in the top ten.

This TCR came from a man in his late teens or twenties in good health. The specimen sequenced was memory CD8+ T cells sorted from blood. The intended sense of this specimen's cell subset or site label: CD45RO+ cells pooled with CCR7-negative TemRA cells. The chain is encoded by TRBV6-5 joined to TRBJ2-7; a weak D assignment points to TRBD1 (6 bases agree). The CDR3 has the sequence CARWGLTYEQYF. The DNA sequence is given as TGTGCCCGCTGGGGGCTGACCTACGAGCAGTACTTC.